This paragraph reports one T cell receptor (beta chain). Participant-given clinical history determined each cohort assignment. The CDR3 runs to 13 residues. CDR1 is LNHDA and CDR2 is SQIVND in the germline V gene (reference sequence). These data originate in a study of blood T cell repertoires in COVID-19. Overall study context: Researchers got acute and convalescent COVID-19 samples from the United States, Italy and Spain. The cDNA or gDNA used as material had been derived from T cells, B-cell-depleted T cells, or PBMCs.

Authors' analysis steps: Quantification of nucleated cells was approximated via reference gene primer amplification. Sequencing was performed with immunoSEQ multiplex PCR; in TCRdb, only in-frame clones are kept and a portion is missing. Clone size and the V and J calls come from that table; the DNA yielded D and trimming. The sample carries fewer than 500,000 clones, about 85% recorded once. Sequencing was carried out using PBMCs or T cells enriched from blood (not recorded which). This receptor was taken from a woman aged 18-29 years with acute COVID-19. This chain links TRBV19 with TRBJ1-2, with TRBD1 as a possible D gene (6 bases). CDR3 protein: CASRGATNYGYTF. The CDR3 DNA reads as TGTGCATCACGGGGGGCAACTAACTATGGCTACACCTTC.